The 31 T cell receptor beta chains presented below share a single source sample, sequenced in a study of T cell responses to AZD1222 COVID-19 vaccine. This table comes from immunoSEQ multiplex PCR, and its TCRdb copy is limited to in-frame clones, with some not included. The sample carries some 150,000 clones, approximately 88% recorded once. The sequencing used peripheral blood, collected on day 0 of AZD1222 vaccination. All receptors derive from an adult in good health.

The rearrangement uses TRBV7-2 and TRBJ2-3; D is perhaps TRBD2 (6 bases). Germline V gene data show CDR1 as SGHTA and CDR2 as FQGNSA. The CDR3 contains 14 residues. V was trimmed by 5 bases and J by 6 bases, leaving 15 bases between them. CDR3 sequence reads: CASSILTSSDTQYF. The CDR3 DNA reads TGTGCCAGCAGCATCCTTACTAGCAGTGATACGCAGTATTTT.

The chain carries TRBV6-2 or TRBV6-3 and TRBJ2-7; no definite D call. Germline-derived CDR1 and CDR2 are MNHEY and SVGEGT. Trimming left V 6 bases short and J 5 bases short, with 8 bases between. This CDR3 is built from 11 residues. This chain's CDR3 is CASSNSNEQYF. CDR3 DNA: TGTGCCAGCAGCAACAGCAACGAGCAGTACTTC.

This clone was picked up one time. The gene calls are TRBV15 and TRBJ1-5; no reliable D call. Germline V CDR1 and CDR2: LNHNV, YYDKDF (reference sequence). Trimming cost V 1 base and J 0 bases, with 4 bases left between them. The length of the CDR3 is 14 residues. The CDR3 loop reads CATSRGSSNQPQHF. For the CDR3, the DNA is TGTGCCACCAGCAGAGGAAGTAGCAATCAGCCCCAGCATTTT.

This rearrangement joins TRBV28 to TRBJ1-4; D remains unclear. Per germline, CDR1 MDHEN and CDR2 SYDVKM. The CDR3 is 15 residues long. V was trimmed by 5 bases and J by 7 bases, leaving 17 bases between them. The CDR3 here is CASSPVGIGGEKLFF. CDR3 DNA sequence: TGTGCCAGCAGTCCCGTGGGGATCGGAGGTGAAAAACTGTTTTTT.

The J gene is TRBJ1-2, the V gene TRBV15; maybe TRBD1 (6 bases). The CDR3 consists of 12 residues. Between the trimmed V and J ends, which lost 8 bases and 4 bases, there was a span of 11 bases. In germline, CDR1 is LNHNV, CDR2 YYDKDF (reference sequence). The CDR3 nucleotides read TGTGCCACCCGGCGGGGGCTCTATGGCTACACCTTC. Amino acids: CATRRGLYGYTF. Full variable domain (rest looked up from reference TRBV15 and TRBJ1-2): DAMVIQNPRYQVTQFGKPVTLSCSQTLNHNVMYWYQQKSSQAPKLLFHYYDKDFNNEADTPDNFQSRRPNTSFCFLDIRSPGLGDTAMYLCATRRGLYGYTFGSGTRLTVV.

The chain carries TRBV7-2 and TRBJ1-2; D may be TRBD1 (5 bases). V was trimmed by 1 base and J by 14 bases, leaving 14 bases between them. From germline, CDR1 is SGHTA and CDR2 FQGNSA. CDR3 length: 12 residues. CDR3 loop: CASSLGGGAQTF. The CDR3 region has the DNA TGTGCCAGCAGCTTAGGGGGAGGGGCGCAGACCTTC.

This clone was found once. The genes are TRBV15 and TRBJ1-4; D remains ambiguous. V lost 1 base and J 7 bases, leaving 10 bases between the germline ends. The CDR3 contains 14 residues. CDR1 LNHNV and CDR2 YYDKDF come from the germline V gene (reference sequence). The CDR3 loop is CATSRGGVGEKLFF. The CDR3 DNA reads TGTGCCACCAGCAGAGGTGGGGTAGGTGAAAAACTGTTTTTT.

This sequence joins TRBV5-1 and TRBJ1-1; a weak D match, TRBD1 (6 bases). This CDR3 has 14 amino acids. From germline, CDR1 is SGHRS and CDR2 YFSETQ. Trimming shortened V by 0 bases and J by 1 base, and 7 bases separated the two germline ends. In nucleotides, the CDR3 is TGCGCCAGCAGCTTGGCGGGACAGAACACTGAAGCTTTCTTT. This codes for CASSLAGQNTEAFF.

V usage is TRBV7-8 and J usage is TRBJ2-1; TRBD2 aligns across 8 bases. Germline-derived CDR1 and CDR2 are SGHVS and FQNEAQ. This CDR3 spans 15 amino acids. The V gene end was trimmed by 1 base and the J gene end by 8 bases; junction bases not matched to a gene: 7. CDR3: CASSLVAGGTDEQFF. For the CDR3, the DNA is TGTGCCAGCAGCTTAGTCGCGGGAGGAACTGATGAGCAGTTCTTC.

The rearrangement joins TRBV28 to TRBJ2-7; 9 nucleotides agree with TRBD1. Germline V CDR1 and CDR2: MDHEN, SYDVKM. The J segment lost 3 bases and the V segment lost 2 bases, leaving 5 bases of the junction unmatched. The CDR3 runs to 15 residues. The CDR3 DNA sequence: TGTGCCAGCAGTTTACCGGGACAGGGTTACTACGAGCAGTACTTC. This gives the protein CASSLPGQGYYEQYF.

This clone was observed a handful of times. In nucleotides, the CDR3 is TGTGCCAGCAGTTTTTGGGGTTACGAGCAGTACTTC. Protein product: CASSFWGYEQYF. The rearrangement joins TRBV12-3 or TRBV12-4 to TRBJ2-7, with D unresolved. The ends were cut back, 3 bases at V and 4 bases at J, with 7 bases in the middle. The CDR3 length is 12 residues.

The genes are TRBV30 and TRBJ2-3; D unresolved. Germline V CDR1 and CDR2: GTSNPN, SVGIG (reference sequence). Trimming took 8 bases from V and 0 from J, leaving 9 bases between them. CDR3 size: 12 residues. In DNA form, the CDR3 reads TGTGCCGGACGTGGAAGCACAGATACGCAGTATTTT. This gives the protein CAGRGSTDTQYF.

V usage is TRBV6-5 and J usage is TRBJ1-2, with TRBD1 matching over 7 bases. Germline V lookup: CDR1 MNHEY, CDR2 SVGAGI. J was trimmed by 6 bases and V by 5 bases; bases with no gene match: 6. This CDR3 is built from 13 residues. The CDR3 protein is CASSPSGQNGYTF. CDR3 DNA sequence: TGTGCCAGCAGTCCCTCGGGACAGAATGGCTACACCTTC.

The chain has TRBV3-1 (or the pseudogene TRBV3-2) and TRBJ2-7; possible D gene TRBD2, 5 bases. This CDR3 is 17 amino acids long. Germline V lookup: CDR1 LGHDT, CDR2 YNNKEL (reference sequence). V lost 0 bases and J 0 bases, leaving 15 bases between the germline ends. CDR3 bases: TGTGCCAGCAGCCAAGATTGGGCCGGGATCAGCTCCTACGAGCAGTACTTC. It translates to CASSQDWAGISSYEQYF.

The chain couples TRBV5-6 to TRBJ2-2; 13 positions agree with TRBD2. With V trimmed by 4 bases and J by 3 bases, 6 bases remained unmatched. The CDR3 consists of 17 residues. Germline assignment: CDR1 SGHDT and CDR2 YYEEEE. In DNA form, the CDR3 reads TGTGCCAGCAGCCAACCCGGACTAGCGGGGGACACCGGGGAGCTGTTTTTT. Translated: CASSQPGLAGDTGELFF.

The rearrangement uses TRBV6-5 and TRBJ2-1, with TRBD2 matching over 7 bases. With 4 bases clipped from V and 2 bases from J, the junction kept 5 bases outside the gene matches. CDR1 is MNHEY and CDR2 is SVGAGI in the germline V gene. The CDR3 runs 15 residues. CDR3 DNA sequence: TGTGCCAGCAGTTGGACCGGGACTACCTACAATGAGCAGTTCTTC. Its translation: CASSWTGTTYNEQFF.

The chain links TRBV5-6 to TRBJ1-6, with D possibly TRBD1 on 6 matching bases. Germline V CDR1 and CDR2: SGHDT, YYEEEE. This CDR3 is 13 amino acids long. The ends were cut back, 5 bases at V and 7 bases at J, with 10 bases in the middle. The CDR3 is CASSRQENSPLHF. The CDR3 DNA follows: TGTGCCAGCAGTAGACAGGAGAATTCACCCCTCCACTTT.

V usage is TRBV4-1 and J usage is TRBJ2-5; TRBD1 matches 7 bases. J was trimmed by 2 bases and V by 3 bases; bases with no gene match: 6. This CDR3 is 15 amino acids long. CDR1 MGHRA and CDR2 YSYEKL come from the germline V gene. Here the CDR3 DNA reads TGCGCCAGCAGCCACCGGGACAGATCGCAAGAGACCCAGTACTTC. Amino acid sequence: CASSHRDRSQETQYF.

DNA for the CDR3: TGTGCCAGCAACGGCGGGACCTCTGGGGCCAACGTCCTGACTTTC. It encodes CASNGGTSGANVLTF. This rearrangement joins TRBV2 to TRBJ2-6, with a tentative D call TRBD2 (6 bases). Germline V gives CDR1 SNHLY, CDR2 FYNNEI. V lost 7 bases to trimming and J lost 0 bases, with 10 bases between them. This CDR3 comprises 15 residues. The complete variable domain, with remaining parts taken from reference TRBV2 and TRBJ2-6, reads EPEVTQTPSHQVTQMGQEVILRCVPISNHLYFYWYRQILGQKVEFLVSFYNNEISEKSEIFDDQFSVERPDGSNFTLKIRSTKLEDSAMYFCASNGGTSGANVLTFGAGSRLTVL.

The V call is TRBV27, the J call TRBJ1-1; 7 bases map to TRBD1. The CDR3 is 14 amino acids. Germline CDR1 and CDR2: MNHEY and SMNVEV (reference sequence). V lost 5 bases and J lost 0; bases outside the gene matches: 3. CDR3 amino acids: CASSRGGVNTEAFF. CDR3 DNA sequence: TGTGCCAGCAGTCGAGGGGGCGTGAACACTGAAGCTTTCTTT.

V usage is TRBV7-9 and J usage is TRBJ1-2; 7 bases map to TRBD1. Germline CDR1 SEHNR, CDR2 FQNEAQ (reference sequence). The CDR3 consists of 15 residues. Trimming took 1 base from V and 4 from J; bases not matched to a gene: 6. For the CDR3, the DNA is TGTGCCAGCAGCTTAGTTCAGGGACAGTTCTATGGCTACACCTTC. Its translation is CASSLVQGQFYGYTF.

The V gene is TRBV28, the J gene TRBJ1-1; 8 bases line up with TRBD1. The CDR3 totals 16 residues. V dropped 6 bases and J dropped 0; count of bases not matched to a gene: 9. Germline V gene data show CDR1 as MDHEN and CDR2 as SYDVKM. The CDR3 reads CASRSRTGGMNTEAFF. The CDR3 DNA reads TGTGCCAGCAGATCCCGAACAGGGGGAATGAACACTGAAGCTTTCTTT.

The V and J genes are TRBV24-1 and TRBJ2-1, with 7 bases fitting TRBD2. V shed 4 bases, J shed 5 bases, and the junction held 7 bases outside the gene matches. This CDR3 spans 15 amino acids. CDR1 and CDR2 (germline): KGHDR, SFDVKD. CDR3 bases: TGTGCCACCAGTGACGGACTAGGGGACCACAATGAGCAGTTCTTC. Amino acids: CATSDGLGDHNEQFF.

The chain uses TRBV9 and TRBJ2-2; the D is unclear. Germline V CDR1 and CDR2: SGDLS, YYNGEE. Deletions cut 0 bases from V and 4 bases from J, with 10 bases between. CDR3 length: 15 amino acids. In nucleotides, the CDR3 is TGTGCCAGCAGCGTAGGTAGTCCGGGCACCGGGGAGCTGTTTTTT. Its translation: CASSVGSPGTGELFF. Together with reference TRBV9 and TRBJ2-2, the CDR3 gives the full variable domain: DSGVTQTPKHLITATGQRVTLRCSPRSGDLSVYWYQQSLDQGLQFLIQYYNGEERAKGNILERFSAQQFPDLHSELNLSSLELGDSALYFCASSVGSPGTGELFFGEGSRLTVL.

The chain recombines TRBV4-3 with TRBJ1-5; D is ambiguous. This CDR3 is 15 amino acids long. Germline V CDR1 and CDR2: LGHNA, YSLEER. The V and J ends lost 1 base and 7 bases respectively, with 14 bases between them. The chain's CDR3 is CASSQGPTGGQPQHF. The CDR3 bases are TGCGCCAGCAGCCAAGGACCAACGGGCGGACAGCCCCAGCATTTT.

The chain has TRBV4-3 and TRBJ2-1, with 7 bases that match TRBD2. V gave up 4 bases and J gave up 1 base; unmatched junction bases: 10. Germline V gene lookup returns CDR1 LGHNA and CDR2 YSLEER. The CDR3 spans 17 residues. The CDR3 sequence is CASSPGSGGLSYNEQFF. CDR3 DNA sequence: TGCGCCAGCAGCCCGGGTTCCGGGGGACTATCCTACAATGAGCAGTTCTTC.

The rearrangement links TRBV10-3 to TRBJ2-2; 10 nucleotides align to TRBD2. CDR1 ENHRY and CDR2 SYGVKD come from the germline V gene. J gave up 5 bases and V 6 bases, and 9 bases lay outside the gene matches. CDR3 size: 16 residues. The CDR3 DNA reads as TGTGCCATCAGCCCTAGCGGGAGTAGGCTGACCGGGGAGCTGTTTTTT. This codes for CAISPSGSRLTGELFF.

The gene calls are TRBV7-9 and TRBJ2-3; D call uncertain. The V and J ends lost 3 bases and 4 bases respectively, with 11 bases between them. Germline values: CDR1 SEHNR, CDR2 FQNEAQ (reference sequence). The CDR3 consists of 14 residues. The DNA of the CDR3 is TGTGCCAGCAGCTTTAGCCTGTTAGCAGATACGCAGTATTTT. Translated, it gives CASSFSLLADTQYF.

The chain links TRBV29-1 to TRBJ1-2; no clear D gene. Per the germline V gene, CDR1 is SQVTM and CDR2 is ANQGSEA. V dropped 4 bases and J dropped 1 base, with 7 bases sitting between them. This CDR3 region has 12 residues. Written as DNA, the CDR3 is TGCAGCGTTGGCTACAGTAACTATGGCTACACCTTC. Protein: CSVGYSNYGYTF.

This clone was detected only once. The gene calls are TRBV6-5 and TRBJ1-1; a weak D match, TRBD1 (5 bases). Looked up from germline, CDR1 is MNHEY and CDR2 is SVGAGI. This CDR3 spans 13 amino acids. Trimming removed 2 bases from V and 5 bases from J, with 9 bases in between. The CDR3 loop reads CASSYGGGTEAFF. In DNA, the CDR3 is TGTGCCAGCAGTTACGGGGGTGGGACTGAAGCTTTCTTT.

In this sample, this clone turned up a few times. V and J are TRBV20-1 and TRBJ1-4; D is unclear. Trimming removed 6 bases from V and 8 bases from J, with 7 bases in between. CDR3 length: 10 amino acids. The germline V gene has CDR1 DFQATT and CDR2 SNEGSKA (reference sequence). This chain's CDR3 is CSARREKLFF. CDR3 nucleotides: TGCAGTGCCCGGAGGGAAAAACTGTTTTTT.